This T cell receptor (beta chain) came from a study of T cell repertoires in cytomegalovirus infection. Study-level points and caveats: Ex vivo, HLA-C-restricted CMV-specific TCR beta clonotypes prevailed over the rest of the response.

With regard to this clonotype: Its antigen is currently unknown.

TCRdb reanalysed the reads using MiXCR and keeps one entry per CDR3 protein. This sample has 250,000 to 300,000 distinct CDR3 sequences, with roughly 25% found just once. This CDR3 region has 14 residues. V lost 5 bases and J lost 3; bases outside the gene matches: 1. CDR1 and CDR2 from the germline V gene are MNHEY and SVGEGT. This rearrangement joins TRBV6-2 or TRBV6-3 to TRBJ2-1; 10 positions match TRBD2. The sample consisted of PBMCs. This receptor was obtained from a human donor in good health (CMV status not recorded). Some clones in this sample may be carry-over from other donors' samples. The CDR3, as DNA: TGTGCCAGCAGTACTAGCGGGAACTACAATGAGCAGTTCTTC. Translating it yields CASSTSGNYNEQFF.